This TCR beta chain was captured in a study of shared clonotypes between healthy human individuals (TCRdb year 2020). About the full investigation: The cohort comprised a couple of women and three men aged 18 to 49 years. Per donor, three plates each were used for CD4 naive and CD4 memory, two for CD8 naive, and one for CD8 memory. Blood TCR repertoires of five healthy adults were deeply sequenced to estimate repertoire size and the extent of clonotype sharing between individuals. To increase sequencing depth and limit assay-specific biases, TCR repertoire library preparation and sequencing were carried out by different laboratories using diverse techniques. Each donor's leukapheresis produced roughly between about 0.85 and 10 billion PBMCs.

Overall results and qualifications from the work: Compared with non-shared clonotypes, the clonotypes found in all four sorted-subset donors had higher generation probabilities. Rarefaction of sorted-subset datasets indicated incomplete sequencing despite the large sequencing depth. Pairwise subsampling indicated that sequencing depth was expected to affect the degree of clonotype sharing among donors. Across a few donors, around 5% of naive CD4, 3% to 3.5% of naive CD8, 2.3% of memory CD4, and roughly 0.4% of memory CD8 clonotypes were shared. Sampling was limited to blood, and TCR repertoires in tissue likely differ from TCR repertoires in blood. Estimated clonotype richness was generally larger for naive than for memory subsets. Because the study included only a small number of donors, the genetic and exposure-history diversity represented was limited.

TCR CDR3 regions were amplified from genomic DNA by multiplex PCR using the deep immunoSEQ assay. Extracted genomic DNA from each cell subset was spread evenly across all wells of several immunoSEQ 96-well plates, with each plate serving as a replicate. For sorted subsets, about 210 ng of genomic DNA, equivalent to 25,000 to 35,000 T cell genomes, went into each replicate PCR. Purified libraries were measured with a Qubit 3.0 fluorometer, size-checked on a Bioanalyzer 2100, and measured again with the KAPA Library Quantification kit. Every immunoSEQ 96-well plate was sequenced on a dedicated single-read 150-cycle Illumina NextSeq 550 flow cell. Per the original workflow: Because the immunoSEQ output included only junctional sequences and no quality scores, the filtering could not be the same as the filtering used for full-length reads. Sequences were annotated with PyIR, a Python wrapper for IgBLAST v1.9, using IMGT germline references to assign V/J genes and CDR3. Reads were removed for weak V/J assignments (E-value above 1e-6), missing CDR3, stop codons, out-of-frame junctions, or ambiguous translated residues. V3J clonotypes were defined as sequences sharing the same inferred V gene, J gene, and CDR3 amino acid sequence. Percentage overlap between repertoires was calculated by dividing the number of shared unique clonotypes by the size of the smaller repertoire. Three approaches were used to assess repertoire richness: RTK rarefaction, the Chao1 estimator, and Recon v2.1 estimates of unobserved clonotypes. Generation probabilities for all TCRbeta clonotypes obtained by the gDNA method from a few donors were computed using OLGA. TCRdb took over this immuneACCESS table, retaining in-frame rearrangements with V and J assigned. Such tables are incomplete; in checked studies, under half of the missing clones stem from an unresolved V gene, and the remainder is unexplained. That table supplies the V and J calls and clone size; D and trimming were determined from the DNA. In this sample the table shows 2 million to 2.5 million clones, 93% of which occur a single time. In total, the top ten clones hold more than 1.5% of the sample.

CD8 naive samples consisted of CD45RO-negative cells that were positively selected for CCR7, yielding a CD45RA+CCR7+ population without TemRA cells. The donors were healthy, HIV-negative adults who had no recently reported acute infections or vaccinations. Every donor was a Caucasian adult living in Nashville, Tennessee, USA. Blood was obtained by leukapheresis, after which PBMCs were separated by Ficoll-Histopaque density gradient centrifugation and cryopreserved in liquid nitrogen vapor phase. Analytical flow cytometry was used to check the purity and quantity of each magnetically sorted T cell population. Each sorted fraction had its genomic DNA isolated and then quantified by UV absorbance on a Nanodrop 2000c. V is shortened by 6 bases, J by 2 bases, and the region joining them spans 10 bases. CDR1 MGHDK and CDR2 SYGVNS were looked up in the germline V gene. Its CDR3 holds 13 amino acids, cysteine through phenylalanine. The retained sequence is limited to the CDR3, 39 bases, with the frame set at the first base.

Of note for this clone: Its antigen is unknown. No quality values exist for individual bases; no much larger clone is one base distant.

The V gene is TRBV25-1 and the J gene is TRBJ1-1, with no confident D gene call. This sequence was found in a man between 18 and 35 years old in good health. Some clones in this sample may be carry-over from other donors' samples. The sequenced sample was naive CD8+ T cells from PBMCs. What this sample's cell subset or site label stands for: CD45RA+CCR7+. The bases read TGTGCCAGCAGCGGTCTGGGAAACACTGAAGCTTTCTTT. Translated, it reads CASSGLGNTEAFF.